A few counts support the clone carrying this T cell receptor beta chain. Its matching antigen is unknown. The data originate from a study of beta chain features in type 1 diabetes. Findings and caveats of the study: cDNA-based sequencing might over-represent cells highly expressing TCR. Across all four CD4+ subsets, people with type 1 diabetes showed modestly shorter TCRB CDR3s.

What was sequenced were expressed TCRB transcripts, since all of the isolated RNA had been reverse transcribed. Read counts averaged around 3.5 million for samples of naive, central memory and regulatory T cells. Measured with immunoSEQ multiplex PCR; TCRdb has only the in-frame clones, and not every one. The table includes 550,000 to 850,000 clones, 13% detected once. Sequencing input: naive CD4+ T cells from blood. This sequence was found in a man in his late teens or twenties with type 1 diabetes.

The CDR3: CSVEDRGGEAFF. CDR3 bases: TGCAGCGTTGAAGATCGGGGAGGTGAAGCTTTCTTT. This chain joins TRBV29-1 and TRBJ1-1; D gene ambiguous. V lost 0 bases and J 7 bases, leaving 9 bases between the germline ends. The V gene's germline CDR1 is SQVTM and CDR2 ANQGSEA. The length of the CDR3 is 12 residues.